The clone carrying this T cell receptor beta chain was observed many times. The CDR3 totals 15 residues. The V gene's germline CDR1 is LGHDT and CDR2 YNNKEL (reference sequence). The V and J ends lost 0 bases and 1 base respectively, with 7 bases between them. The data belong to a study of molecular identifiers for immune sequencing clone quantification. Overall study context: Replicate runs used RNA from about 19,000 or 110,000 naive CD8 cells, which was split five ways into aliquots, and four of those aliquots were then sequenced.

The authors built bulk TCR libraries by previously described methods with listed TCR primers. TCRdb processed the PCR reads anew with MiXCR; each CDR3 protein has one entry. Counted here are over 600,000 distinct CDR3 sequences, less than 20% occurring once; the ten biggest clones make up approximately 0.9%. Construction of naive CD8 libraries employed roughly 19,000 to 1,100,000 sorted cells together with 10%, 30% or 50% RNA. Sorting captured naive CD8 T cells as CD8+CD4-CCR7+CD45RA+. Sequenced material: naive CD8+ T cells from blood, with Jurkat cell RNA spiked in. The subset was: FACS-sorted CD8+CD4-CCR7+CD45RA+ naive T cells. The source of this sequence is a human donor in good health. Some libraries in this study had Jurkat cell RNA spiked in. The rearrangement uses TRBV3-1 and TRBJ2-4, with D hard to call. The DNA of the CDR3 is TGTGCCAGCAGCCAAGATTTGGGTGCCAAAAACATTCAGTACTTC. Amino acids: CASSQDLGAKNIQYF.